This passage covers 8 T cell receptor beta chains from one sample sequenced in a study of neurological immune-mediated disorders. Each CDR3 protein gets one entry after TCRdb re-called the 5' RACE reads with MiXCR. The sample consists of 65,000 to 90,000 distinct CDR3 sequences, approximately 10% of them appearing once. Specimen: PBMCs. These receptors were collected from a man aged 35 to 55 in good health.

There are many counts of this clonotype. The CDR3 loop reads CASKGAGSSYNEQFF. CDR3 in DNA: TGTGCCAGCAAGGGGGCAGGGAGCTCCTACAATGAGCAGTTCTTC. The chain carries TRBV28 and TRBJ2-1; the match to TRBD1 covers 7 bases. V was pared by 7 bases and J by 0 bases, with 6 bases of the junction left unmatched. From germline, CDR1 is MDHEN and CDR2 SYDVKM. The CDR3 covers 15 residues.

This clonotype appeared many times. The rearrangement links TRBV7-9 to TRBJ1-4, with D unresolved. The CDR3 runs to 14 residues. The V end was cut by 3 bases, the J end by 7 bases, with 12 bases between. CDR1 and CDR2 (germline): SEHNR, FQNEAQ (reference sequence). CDR3 residues: CASSFAGNGEKLFF. The CDR3 DNA is TGTGCCAGCAGCTTCGCGGGGAACGGTGAAAAACTGTTTTTT. The complete variable domain, with remaining parts taken from reference TRBV7-9 and TRBJ1-4, reads DTGVSQNPRHKITKRGQNVTFRCDPISEHNRLYWYRQTLGQGPEFLTYFQNEAQLEKSRLLSDRFSAERPKGSFSTLEIQRTEQGDSAMYLCASSFAGNGEKLFFGSGTQLSVL.

With regard to this clonotype: Being one base from a much bigger clone, this may be a read error. The rearrangement uses TRBV6-5 and TRBJ2-1, with 9 nucleotides matching TRBD2. V was clipped by 7 bases and J by 15 bases; unmatched bases: 7. This CDR3 region has 11 residues. Per the germline V gene, CDR1 is MNHEY and CDR2 is SVGAGI. The CDR3 sequence is CASISGGTWFF. The CDR3 DNA reads TGTGCCAGCATCAGCGGGGGGACTTGGTTCTTC.

There are many counts of this clonotype. CDR3 DNA: TGCGCCAGCAGCGAAGTCTTCGGCCAGCGGGACTACAATGAGCAGTTCTTC. Translated, it gives CASSEVFGQRDYNEQFF. This rearrangement joins TRBV5-1 to TRBJ2-1; 7 positions match TRBD2. The V gene end was trimmed by 4 bases and the J gene end by 3 bases; junction bases not matched to a gene: 13. The CDR3 totals 17 residues. Germline CDR1 reads SGHRS; CDR2 reads YFSETQ.

As concerns this clonotype: A junction boundary mismatches the germline segment, possibly from a read error. This rearrangement joins TRBV11-1 to TRBJ1-2; tentative D call: TRBD1 (6 bases). Germline lookup yields CDR1 SGHAT and CDR2 FQDESV (reference sequence). This CDR3 spans 15 amino acids. The CDR3 DNA follows: TGTGCCAGCAGCTTAAGACCCGTGGACAGAGGAAGGATATCGTTC. This encodes CASSLRPVDRGRISF.

The chain employs TRBV28 and TRBJ1-4, with a possible D match to TRBD1 (6 bases). Trimming took off 4 bases at V and 0 bases at J, with 12 bases between the two ends. Germline V lookup: CDR1 MDHEN, CDR2 SYDVKM. CDR3 length: 16 residues. CDR3 in amino acids: CASSSLRQATNEKLFF. Written as DNA, the CDR3 is TGTGCCAGCAGTTCCCTAAGACAGGCAACTAATGAAAAACTGTTTTTT.

The rearrangement links TRBV5-1 to TRBJ2-2; 15 positions agree with TRBD2. Losses at the gene ends were 3 bases for V and 1 base for J; bases not matched to a gene: 7. This CDR3 is built from 19 residues. CDR1 is SGHRS, CDR2 YFSETQ, per germline. As DNA, the CDR3 is TGCGCCAGCAGCTCTAGGACTAGCGGGAGGGTCGGGAACACCGGGGAGCTGTTTTTT. This encodes CASSSRTSGRVGNTGELFF.

This clonotype has at least ten counts. The chain employs TRBV15 and TRBJ2-1; 9 bases are shared with TRBD2. Germline CDR1 LNHNV, CDR2 YYDKDF (reference sequence). There are 17 residues in the CDR3. The trim removed 0 bases at V and 9 bases at J, leaving 12 bases unmatched. The CDR3 DNA sequence: TGTGCCACCAGCAGAGATCTGCGCGGGGGGGCCACGGGTGAGCAGTTCTTC. Protein sequence: CATSRDLRGGATGEQFF.